The 27 T cell receptor beta chains given below trace back to one sample, sequenced in a study of cytomegalovirus exposure and HLA in healthy donors. With 60 Vbeta and 13 Jbeta primers, the PCR was carried out. The table came from immunoSEQ multiplex PCR; TCRdb's copy has only in-frame clones and leaves some out. The sample holds just over 200,000 clones; around 86% are singletons and the top ten take 2.7%. Sequences were obtained from PBMCs. Every receptor here comes from a middle-aged woman in good health and CMV-seronegative.

As for this clone: This same CDR3 is encoded by further DNA sequences in the sample. The J gene is TRBJ1-5, the V gene TRBV30; D is undetermined. Germline V gene lookup returns CDR1 GTSNPN and CDR2 SVGIG (reference sequence). V was pared by 0 bases and J by 1 base, with 4 bases between. The CDR3 consists of 13 residues. The CDR3 region has the DNA TGTGCCTGGAGTGTAGAGAGCAATCAGCCCCAGCATTTT. Translating it yields CAWSVESNQPQHF.

This clone was counted between two and nine times. The chain combines TRBV6-6 with TRBJ2-3; a possible D gene is TRBD2 (7 bases). From germline, CDR1 is MNHNY and CDR2 SVGAGI (reference sequence). The CDR3 sequence is 14 residues long. V gave up 7 bases and J gave up 3 bases, with 14 bases separating them. The CDR3 region is CASTRRGATDTQYF. The CDR3 region has the DNA TGTGCCAGCACCCGACGGGGGGCGACAGATACGCAGTATTTT.

The chain joins TRBV6-1 to TRBJ2-7; D possibly corresponds to TRBD2 (6 bases). In germline, CDR1 is MNHNS, CDR2 SASEGT. V lost 3 bases and J lost 3, with 24 bases in between. The CDR3 is 18 amino acids. CDR3 amino acids: CASSDLPGMREANYEQYF. The CDR3 nucleotides read TGTGCCAGCAGTGACCTCCCTGGTATGCGGGAAGCCAACTACGAGCAGTACTTC.

The chain has TRBV30 and TRBJ2-7; D is perhaps TRBD1 (6 bases). V was shortened by 0 bases and J by 2 bases, with 11 bases between the two germline ends. Germline V gene sequence: CDR1 GTSNPN, CDR2 SVGIG (reference sequence). This CDR3 region has 14 residues. CDR3 in amino acids: CAWSVTQGTYEQYF. The CDR3 DNA sequence: TGTGCCTGGAGTGTAACCCAGGGGACCTACGAGCAGTACTTC.

V gene TRBV11-2 combines with J gene TRBJ1-1; perhaps TRBD1 as D (5 bases). Deletions cut 0 bases from V and 1 base from J, with 15 bases between. Per the germline V gene, CDR1 is SGHAT and CDR2 is FQNNGV. This CDR3 is built from 17 residues. CDR3 in DNA: TGTGCCAGCAGCTTAGATCTGGCAGGGTGGGAGAACACTGAAGCTTTCTTT. This encodes CASSLDLAGWENTEAFF.

V usage is TRBV7-9 and J usage is TRBJ1-2; 7 bases map to TRBD1. V was clipped by 1 base and J by 5 bases; unmatched bases: 13. Germline V lookup: CDR1 SEHNR, CDR2 FQNEAQ (reference sequence). The CDR3 contains 17 residues. CDR3 DNA: TGTGCCAGCAGCTTAGGGGGGTCGACAGGGAGTATATATGGCTACACCTTC. This codes for CASSLGGSTGSIYGYTF.

The chain recombines TRBV9 with TRBJ2-1, with D possibly TRBD2 on 5 matching bases. There are 14 residues in the CDR3. The germline V and J ends were trimmed by 2 bases and 2 bases, with 8 bases remaining between them. Germline CDR1 SGDLS, CDR2 YYNGEE. The CDR3 region has the DNA TGTGCCAGCAGCGTTGGGAGTACCTACAATGAGCAGTTCTTC. This encodes CASSVGSTYNEQFF.

The chain recombines TRBV7-9 with TRBJ2-2; D is unresolved. The V end lost 5 bases, the J end lost 4 bases, and 5 bases lay between the germline ends. The CDR3 is made up of 12 amino acids. Germline V gene sequence: CDR1 SEHNR, CDR2 FQNEAQ (reference sequence). As DNA, the CDR3 is TGTGCCAGCAGCCCCGTCACCGGGGAGCTGTTTTTT. Protein: CASSPVTGELFF.

The gene calls are TRBV5-1 and TRBJ2-5, with 11 bases that match TRBD1. V lost 2 bases and J lost 0; bases outside the gene matches: 3. The length of the CDR3 is 16 residues. The germline CDR1 and CDR2 sequences are SGHRS and YFSETQ. CDR3 nucleotides: TGCGCCAGCAGCTTTGGACAGGGGGCGTACCAAGAGACCCAGTACTTC. Its protein is CASSFGQGAYQETQYF. Full variable domain (outside the CDR3, taken from reference TRBV5-1 and TRBJ2-5): KAGVTQTPRYLIKTRGQQVTLSCSPISGHRSVSWYQQTPGQGLQFLFEYFSETQRNKGNFPGRFSGRQFSNSRSEMNVSTLELGDSALYLCASSFGQGAYQETQYFGPGTRLLVL.

This chain connects TRBV2 to TRBJ2-3; 8 bases match TRBD2. V dropped 5 bases and J dropped 0; count of bases not matched to a gene: 4. CDR1 is SNHLY and CDR2 is FYNNEI in the germline V gene. This CDR3 is built from 15 residues. The DNA of the CDR3 is TGTGCCAGCAGTCCCACGGGAGGGAGCACAGATACGCAGTATTTT. It yields the protein CASSPTGGSTDTQYF.

In this sample, this clone turned up a few times. Other DNA sequences in the same sample also yield this CDR3. The V and J genes are TRBV18 and TRBJ1-1; D might be TRBD1 (5 bases). Between the trimmed V and J ends, which lost 4 bases and 1 base, there was a span of 7 bases. This CDR3 region has 13 residues. The V gene's germline CDR1 is KGHSH and CDR2 LQKENI. In nucleotides, the CDR3 is TGTGCCAGCTCACGTACAGGGAACACTGAAGCTTTCTTT. It codes for CASSRTGNTEAFF.

Only a few counts were recorded for this clone. The chain combines TRBV27 with TRBJ2-1, with 8 positions matching TRBD2. The CDR3 is made up of 15 amino acids. V trimming: 7 bases; J trimming: 2 bases; junction bases outside the gene matches: 7. Germline CDR1 is MNHEY and CDR2 is SMNVEV (reference sequence). In nucleotides, the CDR3 is TGTGCCAGCAACCCGGGACTAGGAACCTACAATGAGCAGTTCTTC. This gives the protein CASNPGLGTYNEQFF.

The V call is TRBV2, the J call TRBJ1-5; 10 bases are shared with TRBD1. Germline-derived CDR1 and CDR2 are SNHLY and FYNNEI. The CDR3 is made up of 15 amino acids. V was pared by 6 bases and J by 2 bases, with 4 bases of the junction left unmatched. Here the CDR3 DNA reads TGTGCCAGCAGGGGGGACAGGGGCGGCAATCAGCCCCAGCATTTT. Its translation: CASRGDRGGNQPQHF.

The chain is built from TRBV6-5 and TRBJ1-1; D is unclear. This CDR3 is built from 13 residues. Deletions cut 0 bases from V and 2 bases from J, with 4 bases between. From germline, CDR1 is MNHEY and CDR2 SVGAGI. DNA for the CDR3: TGTGCCAGCAGTTACTCGAGAAACACTGAAGCTTTCTTT. It translates to CASSYSRNTEAFF.

The V and J genes are TRBV28 and TRBJ2-2; 7 nucleotides line up with TRBD1. V trimming: 5 bases; J trimming: 3 bases; junction bases outside the gene matches: 6. This CDR3 has 15 residues. The germline CDR1 and CDR2 sequences are MDHEN and SYDVKM. The CDR3 bases are TGTGCCAGCAGTCTCGACAGGGTGTACACCGGGGAGCTGTTTTTT. It yields the protein CASSLDRVYTGELFF.

The chain links TRBV5-5 to TRBJ2-1; maybe TRBD2 (5 bases). Trimming left V 3 bases short and J 6 bases short, with 16 bases between. This CDR3 comprises 15 residues. Germline loops: CDR1 SGHKS, CDR2 YYEKEE (reference sequence). The CDR3 nucleotides are TGTGCCAGCAGCTCCCGTATCACTAGTCTCAATGAGCAGTTCTTC. This sequence encodes CASSSRITSLNEQFF.

This clone has just a few counts. V is TRBV5-1 and J is TRBJ2-2, with 15 bases matching TRBD2. Germline assignment: CDR1 SGHRS and CDR2 YFSETQ. V lost 4 bases, J lost 0 bases, and 4 bases stayed unmatched. The CDR3 runs to 18 residues. The CDR3 sequence: CASSTGLAGGPNTGELFF. CDR3 in DNA: TGCGCCAGCAGCACGGGACTAGCGGGAGGCCCGAACACCGGGGAGCTGTTTTTT.

V gene TRBV20-1 combines with J gene TRBJ2-5, with D perhaps matching TRBD2 (5 bases). V gave up 3 bases and J gave up 5 bases, with 7 bases separating them. The CDR3 is made up of 11 amino acids. Germline CDR1 and CDR2: DFQATT and SNEGSKA (reference sequence). CDR3 protein: CSASGMETQYF. The DNA of the CDR3 is TGCAGTGCTAGCGGGATGGAGACCCAGTACTTC.

V gene TRBV15 combines with J gene TRBJ1-3, with D perhaps matching TRBD1 (5 bases). CDR3 length: 16 amino acids. Trimming took 5 bases from V and 4 from J, leaving 18 bases between them. The germline CDR1 and CDR2 sequences are LNHNV and YYDKDF (reference sequence). For the CDR3, the DNA is TGTGCCACCAGCGGAGGGTCCCCAGGGTGGGGAAACACCATATATTTT. The encoded protein is CATSGGSPGWGNTIYF.

V gene TRBV20-1 combines with J gene TRBJ1-2, with D unresolved. The CDR3 is 11 residues long. Germline-derived CDR1 and CDR2 are DFQATT and SNEGSKA (reference sequence). Trimming took 5 bases from V and 13 from J, leaving 17 bases between them. The CDR3: CSASKTHMSTF. As DNA, the CDR3 is TGCAGTGCTTCCAAGACACATATGAGCACCTTC.

The sample holds one count of this clone. This sequence joins TRBV6-1 and TRBJ2-5; D is ambiguous. This CDR3 region has 14 residues. Germline V gene data show CDR1 as MNHNS and CDR2 as SASEGT. V was cut by 0 bases and J by 7 bases, with 12 bases left in between. CDR3 in DNA: TGTGCCAGCAGTGAAGCCGCAGGTTTAGGGACCCAGTACTTC. Translating gives CASSEAAGLGTQYF.

This chain links TRBV7-9 with TRBJ2-5, with D unclear. Germline V gene lookup returns CDR1 SEHNR and CDR2 FQNEAQ (reference sequence). This CDR3 is 14 amino acids long. V shed 1 base and J shed 2 bases, with 8 bases lying between them. CDR3 sequence: CASSLGLLQETQYF. The CDR3 DNA reads TGTGCCAGCAGCTTAGGACTCCTACAAGAGACCCAGTACTTC.

The chain carries TRBV6-4 and TRBJ2-3; D might be TRBD1 (5 bases). CDR3 length equals 17 residues. The germline CDR1 and CDR2 sequences are MRHNA and SNTAGT. The germline V and J ends were trimmed by 2 bases and 5 bases, with 20 bases remaining between them. CDR3 sequence reads: CASSDPEGDKIIDTQYF. DNA for the CDR3: TGTGCCAGCAGTGACCCCGAAGGGGATAAGATAATAGATACGCAGTATTTT.

This clone has just a few counts. This rearrangement joins TRBV28 to TRBJ1-2, with a possible D match to TRBD1 (6 bases). This CDR3 spans 13 amino acids. The germline V and J ends were trimmed by 5 bases and 3 bases, with 10 bases remaining between them. Looked up from germline, CDR1 is MDHEN and CDR2 is SYDVKM. Here the CDR3 DNA reads TGTGCCAGCAGTCCACAGGGTGACTATGGCTACACCTTC. Translation: CASSPQGDYGYTF.

J is TRBJ2-3 and V is TRBV7-9, with D possibly being TRBD2 (5 bases). The germline V gene has CDR1 SEHNR and CDR2 FQNEAQ (reference sequence). Between the trimmed V and J ends, which lost 4 bases and 2 bases, there was a span of 16 bases. The CDR3 has 16 residues. DNA of the CDR3: TGTGCCAGCAGCTCCATAGCGATGGGCACCACAGATACGCAGTATTTT. The encoded protein is CASSSIAMGTTDTQYF.

The chain recombines TRBV7-9 with TRBJ2-3; D is unresolved. The germline gives CDR1 SEHNR, CDR2 FQNEAQ (reference sequence). V was clipped by 1 base and J by 1 base, with 3 bases between them. The length of the CDR3 is 13 residues. The CDR3 loop is CASSLGGTDTQYF. CDR3 nucleotide sequence: TGTGCCAGCAGCTTAGGAGGCACAGATACGCAGTATTTT.

In this sample, this clone turned up a few times. This rearrangement joins TRBV6-5 to TRBJ2-7; 7 bases line up with TRBD1. The V gene's germline CDR1 is MNHEY and CDR2 SVGAGI. The CDR3 is made up of 16 amino acids. V lost 2 bases, J lost 2 bases, and 9 bases stayed unmatched. CDR3 amino acids: CASSYDGTVRTYEQYF. The CDR3 DNA follows: TGTGCCAGCAGTTACGATGGGACAGTTCGTACCTACGAGCAGTACTTC.